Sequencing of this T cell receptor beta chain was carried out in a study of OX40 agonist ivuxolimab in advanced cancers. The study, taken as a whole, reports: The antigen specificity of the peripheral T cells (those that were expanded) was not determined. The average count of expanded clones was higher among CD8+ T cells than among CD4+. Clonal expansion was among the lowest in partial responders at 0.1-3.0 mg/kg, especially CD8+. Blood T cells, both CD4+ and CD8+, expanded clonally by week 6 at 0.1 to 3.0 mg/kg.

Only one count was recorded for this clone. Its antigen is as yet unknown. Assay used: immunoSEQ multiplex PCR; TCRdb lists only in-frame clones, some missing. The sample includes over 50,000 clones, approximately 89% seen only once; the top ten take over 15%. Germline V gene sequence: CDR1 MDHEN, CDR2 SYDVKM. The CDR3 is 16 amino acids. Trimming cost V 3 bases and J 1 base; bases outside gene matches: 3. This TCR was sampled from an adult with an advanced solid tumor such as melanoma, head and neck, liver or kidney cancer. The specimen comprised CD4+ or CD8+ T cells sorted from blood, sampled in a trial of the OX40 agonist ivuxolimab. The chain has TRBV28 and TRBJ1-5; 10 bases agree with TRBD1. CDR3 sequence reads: CASSFGTGVSNQPQHF. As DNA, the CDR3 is TGTGCCAGCAGTTTCGGGACAGGGGTCAGCAATCAGCCCCAGCATTTT.